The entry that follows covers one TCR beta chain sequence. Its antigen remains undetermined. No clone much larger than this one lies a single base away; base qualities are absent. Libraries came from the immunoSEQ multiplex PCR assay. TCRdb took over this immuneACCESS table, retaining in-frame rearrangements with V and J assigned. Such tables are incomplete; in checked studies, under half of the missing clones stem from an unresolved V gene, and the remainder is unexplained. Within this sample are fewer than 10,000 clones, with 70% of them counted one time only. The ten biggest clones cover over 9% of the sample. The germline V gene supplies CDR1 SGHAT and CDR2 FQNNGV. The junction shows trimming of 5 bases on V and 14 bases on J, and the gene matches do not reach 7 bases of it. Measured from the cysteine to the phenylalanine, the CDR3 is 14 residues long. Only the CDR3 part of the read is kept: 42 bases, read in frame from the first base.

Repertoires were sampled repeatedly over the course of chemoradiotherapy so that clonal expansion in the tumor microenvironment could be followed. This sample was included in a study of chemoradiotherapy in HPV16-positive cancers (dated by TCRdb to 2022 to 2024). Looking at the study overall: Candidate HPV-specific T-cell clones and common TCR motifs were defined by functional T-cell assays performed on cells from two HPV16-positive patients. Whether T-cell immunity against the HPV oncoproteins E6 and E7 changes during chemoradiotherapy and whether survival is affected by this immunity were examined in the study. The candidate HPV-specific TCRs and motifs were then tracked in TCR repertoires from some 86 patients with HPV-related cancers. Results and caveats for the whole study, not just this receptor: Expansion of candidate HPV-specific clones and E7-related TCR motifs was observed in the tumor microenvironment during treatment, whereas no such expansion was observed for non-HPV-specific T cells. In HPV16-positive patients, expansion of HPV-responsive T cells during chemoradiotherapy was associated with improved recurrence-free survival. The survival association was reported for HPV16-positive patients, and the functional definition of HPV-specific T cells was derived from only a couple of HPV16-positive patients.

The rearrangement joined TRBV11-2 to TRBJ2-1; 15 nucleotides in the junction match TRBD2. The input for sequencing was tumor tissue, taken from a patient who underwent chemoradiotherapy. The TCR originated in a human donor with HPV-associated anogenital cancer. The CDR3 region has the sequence CASSPPGLAGGEFF. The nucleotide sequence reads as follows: TGTGCCAGCAGCCCCCCGGGACTAGCGGGGGGAGAGTTCTTC.